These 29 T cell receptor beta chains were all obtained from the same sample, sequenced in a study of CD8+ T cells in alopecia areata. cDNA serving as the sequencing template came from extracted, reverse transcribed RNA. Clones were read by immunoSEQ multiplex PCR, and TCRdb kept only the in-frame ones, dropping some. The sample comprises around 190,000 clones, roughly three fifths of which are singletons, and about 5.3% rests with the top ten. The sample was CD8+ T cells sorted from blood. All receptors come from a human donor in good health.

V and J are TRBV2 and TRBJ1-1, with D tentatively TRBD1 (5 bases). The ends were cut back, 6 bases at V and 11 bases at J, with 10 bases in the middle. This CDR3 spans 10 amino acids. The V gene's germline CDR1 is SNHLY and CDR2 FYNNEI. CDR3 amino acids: CASRQGRAFF. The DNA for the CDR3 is TGTGCCAGCAGGCAGGGACGGGCTTTCTTT. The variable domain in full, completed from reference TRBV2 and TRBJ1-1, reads EPEVTQTPSHQVTQMGQEVILRCVPISNHLYFYWYRQILGQKVEFLVSFYNNEISEKSEIFDDQFSVERPDGSNFTLKIRSTKLEDSAMYFCASRQGRAFFGQGTRLTVV.

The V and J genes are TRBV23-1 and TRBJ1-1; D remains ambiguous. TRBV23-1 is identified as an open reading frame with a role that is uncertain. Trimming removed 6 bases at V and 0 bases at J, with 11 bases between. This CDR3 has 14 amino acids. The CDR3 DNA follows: TGCGCCAGCAGACCCAGAGCCATGAACACTGAAGCTTTCTTT. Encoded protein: CASRPRAMNTEAFF.

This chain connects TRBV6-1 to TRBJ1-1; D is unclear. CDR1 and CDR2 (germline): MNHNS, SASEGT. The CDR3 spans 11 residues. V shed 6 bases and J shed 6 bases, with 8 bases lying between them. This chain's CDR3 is CASSDGAEAFF. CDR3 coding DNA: TGTGCCAGCAGCGACGGGGCTGAAGCTTTCTTT.

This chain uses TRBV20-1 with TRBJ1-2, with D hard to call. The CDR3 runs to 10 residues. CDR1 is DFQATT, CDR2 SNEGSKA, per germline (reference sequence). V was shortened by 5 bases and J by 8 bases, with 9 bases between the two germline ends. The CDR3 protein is CSAPTEGYTF. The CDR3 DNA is TGCAGTGCTCCCACAGAAGGCTACACCTTC.

CDR3 region: CATSPSGISYEQYF. CDR3 in DNA: TGTGCCACCAGCCCTAGCGGCATCAGCTACGAGCAGTACTTC. The chain has TRBV15 and TRBJ2-7, with 7 positions matching TRBD2. The CDR3 contains 14 residues. The V segment lost 5 bases and the J segment 3 bases; nucleotides outside the gene matches: 7. The germline CDR1 and CDR2 sequences are LNHNV and YYDKDF (reference sequence).

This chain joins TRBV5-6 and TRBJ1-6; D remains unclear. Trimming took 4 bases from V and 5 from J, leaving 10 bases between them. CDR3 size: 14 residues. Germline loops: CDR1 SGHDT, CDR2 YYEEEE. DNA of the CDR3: TGTGCCAGCAGCCCGGACGGCGATAATTCACCCCTCCACTTT. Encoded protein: CASSPDGDNSPLHF.

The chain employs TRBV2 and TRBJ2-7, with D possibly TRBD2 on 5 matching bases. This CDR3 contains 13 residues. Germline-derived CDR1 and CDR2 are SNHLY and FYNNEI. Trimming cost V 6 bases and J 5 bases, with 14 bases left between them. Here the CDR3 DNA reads TGTGCCAGCAGCCGGATCCTGGGAGACGAGCAGTACTTC. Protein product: CASSRILGDEQYF.

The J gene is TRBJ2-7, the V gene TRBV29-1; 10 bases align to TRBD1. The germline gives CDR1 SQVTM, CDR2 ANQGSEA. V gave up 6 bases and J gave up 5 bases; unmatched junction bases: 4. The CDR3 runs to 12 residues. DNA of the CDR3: TGCAGCGTACGACAGGGGGCCAACGAGCAGTACTTC. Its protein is CSVRQGANEQYF.

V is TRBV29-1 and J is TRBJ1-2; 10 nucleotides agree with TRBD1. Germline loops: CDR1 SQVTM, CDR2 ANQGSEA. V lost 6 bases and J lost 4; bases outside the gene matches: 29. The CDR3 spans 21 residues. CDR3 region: CSVTAAVDHRDRGSLGYGYTF. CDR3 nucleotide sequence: TGCAGCGTGACTGCGGCTGTTGACCACCGGGACAGGGGTAGTTTGGGCTATGGCTACACCTTC.

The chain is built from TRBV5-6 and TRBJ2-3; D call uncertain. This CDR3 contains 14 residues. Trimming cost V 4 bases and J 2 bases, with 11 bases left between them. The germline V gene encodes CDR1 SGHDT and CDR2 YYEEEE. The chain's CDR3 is CASSDPGFTDTQYF. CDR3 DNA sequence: TGTGCCAGCAGCGACCCCGGGTTCACAGATACGCAGTATTTT.

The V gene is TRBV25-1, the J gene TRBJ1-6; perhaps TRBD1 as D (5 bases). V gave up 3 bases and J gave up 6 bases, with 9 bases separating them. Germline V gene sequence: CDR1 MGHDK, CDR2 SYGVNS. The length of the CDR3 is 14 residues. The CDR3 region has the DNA TGTGCCAGCAGTGAGGAGGGGCGTAATTCACCCCTCCACTTT. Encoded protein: CASSEEGRNSPLHF.

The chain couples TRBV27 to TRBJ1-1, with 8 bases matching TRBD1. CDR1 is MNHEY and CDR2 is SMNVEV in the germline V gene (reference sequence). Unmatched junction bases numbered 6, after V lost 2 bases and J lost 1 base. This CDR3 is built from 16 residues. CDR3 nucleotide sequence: TGTGCCAGCAGTTTAAATGGACAGGGAACGAACACTGAAGCTTTCTTT. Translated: CASSLNGQGTNTEAFF.

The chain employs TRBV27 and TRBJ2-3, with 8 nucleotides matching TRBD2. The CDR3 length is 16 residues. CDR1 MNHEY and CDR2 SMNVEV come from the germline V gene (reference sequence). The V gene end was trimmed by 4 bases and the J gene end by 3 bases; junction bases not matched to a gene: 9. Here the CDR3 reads CASSYSALAVTDTQYF. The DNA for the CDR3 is TGTGCCAGCAGTTATAGTGCACTAGCGGTTACAGATACGCAGTATTTT.

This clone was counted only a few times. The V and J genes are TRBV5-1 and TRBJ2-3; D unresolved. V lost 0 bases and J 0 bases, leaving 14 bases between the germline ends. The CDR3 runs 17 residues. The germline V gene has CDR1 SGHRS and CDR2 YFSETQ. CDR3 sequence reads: CASSLDSRGFSTDTQYF. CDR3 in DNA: TGCGCCAGCAGCTTGGATTCAAGAGGCTTTAGCACAGATACGCAGTATTTT.

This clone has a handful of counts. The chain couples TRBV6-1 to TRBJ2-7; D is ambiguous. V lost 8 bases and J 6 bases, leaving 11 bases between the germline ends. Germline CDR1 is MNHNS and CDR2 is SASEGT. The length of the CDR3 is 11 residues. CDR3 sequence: CASAGPVEQYF. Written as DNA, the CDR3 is TGTGCCAGCGCAGGTCCCGTCGAGCAGTACTTC.

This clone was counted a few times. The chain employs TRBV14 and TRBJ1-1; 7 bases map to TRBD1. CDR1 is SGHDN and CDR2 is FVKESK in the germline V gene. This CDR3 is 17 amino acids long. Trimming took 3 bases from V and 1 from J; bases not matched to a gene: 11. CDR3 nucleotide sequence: TGTGCCAGCAGCCAGGGAGGGGGGACAGACCAGAACACTGAAGCTTTCTTT. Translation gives CASSQGGGTDQNTEAFF.

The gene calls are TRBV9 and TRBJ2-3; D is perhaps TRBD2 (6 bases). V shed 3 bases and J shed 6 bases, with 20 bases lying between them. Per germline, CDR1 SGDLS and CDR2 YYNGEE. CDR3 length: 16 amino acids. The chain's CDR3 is CASSGRLREAGDTQYF. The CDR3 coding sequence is TGTGCCAGCAGCGGACGACTCAGGGAGGCGGGGGATACGCAGTATTTT.

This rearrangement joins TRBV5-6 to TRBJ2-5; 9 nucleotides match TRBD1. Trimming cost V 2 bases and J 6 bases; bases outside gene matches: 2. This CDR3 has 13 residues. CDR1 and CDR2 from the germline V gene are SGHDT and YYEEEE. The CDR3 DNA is TGTGCCAGCAGCTTCGGGACAGGGAAGACCCAGTACTTC. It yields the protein CASSFGTGKTQYF.

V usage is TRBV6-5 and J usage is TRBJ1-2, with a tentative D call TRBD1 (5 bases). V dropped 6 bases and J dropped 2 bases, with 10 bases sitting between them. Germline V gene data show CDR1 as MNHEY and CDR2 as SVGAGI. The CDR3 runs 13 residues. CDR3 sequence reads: CASRGGTNYGYTF. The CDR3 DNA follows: TGTGCCAGCAGGGGGGGAACAAACTATGGCTACACCTTC.

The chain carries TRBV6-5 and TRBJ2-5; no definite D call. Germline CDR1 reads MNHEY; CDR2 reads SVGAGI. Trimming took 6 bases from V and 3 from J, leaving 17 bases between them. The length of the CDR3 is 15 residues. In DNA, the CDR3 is TGTGCCAGCAGCCCTCTTACCGTGGTGAAAGAGACCCAGTACTTC. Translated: CASSPLTVVKETQYF.

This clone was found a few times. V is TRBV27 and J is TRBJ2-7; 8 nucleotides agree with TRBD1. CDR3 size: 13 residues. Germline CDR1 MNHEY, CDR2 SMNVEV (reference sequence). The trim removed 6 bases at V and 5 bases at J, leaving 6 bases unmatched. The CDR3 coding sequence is TGTGCCAGCAGCTCAGGGGGCGTCAACGAGCAGTACTTC. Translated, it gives CASSSGGVNEQYF.

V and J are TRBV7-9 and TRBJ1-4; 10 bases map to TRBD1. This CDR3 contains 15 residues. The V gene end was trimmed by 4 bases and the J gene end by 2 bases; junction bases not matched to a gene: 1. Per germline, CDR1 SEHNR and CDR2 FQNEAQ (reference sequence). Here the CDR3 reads CASSSTGGTNEKLFF. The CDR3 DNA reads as TGTGCCAGCAGCTCGACAGGGGGCACTAATGAAAAACTGTTTTTT.

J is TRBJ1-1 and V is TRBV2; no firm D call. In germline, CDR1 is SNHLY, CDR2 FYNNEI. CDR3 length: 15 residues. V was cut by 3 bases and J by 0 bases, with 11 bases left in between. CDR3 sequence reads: CASSESPRLNTEAFF. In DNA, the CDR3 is TGTGCCAGCAGTGAGTCCCCCAGGTTGAACACTGAAGCTTTCTTT.

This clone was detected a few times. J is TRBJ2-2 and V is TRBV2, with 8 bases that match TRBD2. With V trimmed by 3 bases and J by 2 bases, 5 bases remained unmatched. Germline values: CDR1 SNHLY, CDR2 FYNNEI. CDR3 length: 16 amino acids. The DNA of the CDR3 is TGTGCCAGCAGTGATGGCGGGGGGCCTAACACCGGGGAGCTGTTTTTT. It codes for CASSDGGGPNTGELFF.

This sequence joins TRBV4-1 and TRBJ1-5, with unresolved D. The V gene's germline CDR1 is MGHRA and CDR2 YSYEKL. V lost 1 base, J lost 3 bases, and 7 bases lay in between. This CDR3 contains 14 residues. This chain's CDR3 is CASSQGTLNQPQHF. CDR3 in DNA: TGCGCCAGCAGCCAAGGTACCCTCAATCAGCCCCAGCATTTT.

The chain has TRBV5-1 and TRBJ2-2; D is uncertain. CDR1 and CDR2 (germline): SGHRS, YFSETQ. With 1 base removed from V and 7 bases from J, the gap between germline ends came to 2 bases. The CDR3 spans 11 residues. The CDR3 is CASSLSGELFF. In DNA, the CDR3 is TGCGCCAGCAGCTTGAGCGGGGAGCTGTTTTTT.

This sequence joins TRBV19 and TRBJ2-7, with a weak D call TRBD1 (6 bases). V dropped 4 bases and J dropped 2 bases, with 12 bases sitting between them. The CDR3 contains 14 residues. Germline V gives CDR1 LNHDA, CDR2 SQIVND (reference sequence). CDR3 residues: CASSNAGDAYEQYF. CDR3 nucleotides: TGTGCCAGTAGTAATGCAGGGGACGCCTACGAGCAGTACTTC.

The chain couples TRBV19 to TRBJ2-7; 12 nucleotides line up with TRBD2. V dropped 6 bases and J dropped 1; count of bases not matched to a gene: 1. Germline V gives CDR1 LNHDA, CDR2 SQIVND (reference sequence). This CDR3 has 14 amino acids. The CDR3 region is CASRGTSGSYEQYF. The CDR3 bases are TGTGCCAGTAGGGGGACTAGCGGGTCCTACGAGCAGTACTTC.

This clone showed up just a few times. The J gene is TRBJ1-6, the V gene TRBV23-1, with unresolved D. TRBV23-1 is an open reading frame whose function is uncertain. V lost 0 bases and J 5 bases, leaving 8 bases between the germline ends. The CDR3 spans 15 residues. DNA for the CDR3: TGCGCCAGCAGTCAATCCTGGAGGCATAATTCACCCCTCCACTTT. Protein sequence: CASSQSWRHNSPLHF.